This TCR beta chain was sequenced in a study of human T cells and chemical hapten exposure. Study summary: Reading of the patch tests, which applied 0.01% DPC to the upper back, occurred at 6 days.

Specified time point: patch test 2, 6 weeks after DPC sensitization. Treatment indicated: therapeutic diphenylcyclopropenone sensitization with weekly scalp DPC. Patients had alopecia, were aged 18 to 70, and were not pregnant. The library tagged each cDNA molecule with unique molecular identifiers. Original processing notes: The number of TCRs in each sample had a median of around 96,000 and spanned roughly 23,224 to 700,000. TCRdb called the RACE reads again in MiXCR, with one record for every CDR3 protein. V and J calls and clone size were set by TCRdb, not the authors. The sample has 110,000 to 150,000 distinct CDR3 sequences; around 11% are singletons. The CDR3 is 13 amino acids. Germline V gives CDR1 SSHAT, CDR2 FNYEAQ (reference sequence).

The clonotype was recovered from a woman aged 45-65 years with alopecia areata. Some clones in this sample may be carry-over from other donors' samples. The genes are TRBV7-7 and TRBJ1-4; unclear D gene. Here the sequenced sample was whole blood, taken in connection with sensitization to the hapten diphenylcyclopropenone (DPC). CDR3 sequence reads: CAICDGPGEKLFF. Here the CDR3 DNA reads TGTGCTATTTGTGACGGGCCGGGGGAAAAACTGTTTTTT.